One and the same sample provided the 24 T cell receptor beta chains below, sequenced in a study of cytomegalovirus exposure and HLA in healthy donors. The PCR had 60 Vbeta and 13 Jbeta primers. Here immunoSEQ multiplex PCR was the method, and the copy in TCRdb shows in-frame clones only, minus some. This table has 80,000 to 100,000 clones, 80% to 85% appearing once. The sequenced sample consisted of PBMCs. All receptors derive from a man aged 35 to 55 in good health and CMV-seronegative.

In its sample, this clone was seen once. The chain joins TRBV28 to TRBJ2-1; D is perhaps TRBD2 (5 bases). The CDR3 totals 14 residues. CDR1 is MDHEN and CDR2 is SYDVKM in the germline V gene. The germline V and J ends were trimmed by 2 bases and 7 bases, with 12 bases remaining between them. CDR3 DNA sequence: TGTGCCAGCAGTTTAATAGGGCGGGTGAATGAGCAGTTCTTC. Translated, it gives CASSLIGRVNEQFF. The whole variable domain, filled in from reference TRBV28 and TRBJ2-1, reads DVKVTQSSRYLVKRTGEKVFLECVQDMDHENMFWYRQDPGLGLRLIYFSYDVKMKEKGDIPEGYSVSREKKERFSLILESASTNQTSMYLCASSLIGRVNEQFFGPGTRLTVL.

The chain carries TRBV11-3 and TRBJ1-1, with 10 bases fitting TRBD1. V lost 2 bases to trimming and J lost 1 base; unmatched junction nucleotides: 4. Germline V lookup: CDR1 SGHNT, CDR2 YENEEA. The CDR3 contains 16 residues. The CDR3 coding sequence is TGTGCCAGCAGCTTAAGGACAGGGGGAAAGAACACTGAAGCTTTCTTT. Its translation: CASSLRTGGKNTEAFF.

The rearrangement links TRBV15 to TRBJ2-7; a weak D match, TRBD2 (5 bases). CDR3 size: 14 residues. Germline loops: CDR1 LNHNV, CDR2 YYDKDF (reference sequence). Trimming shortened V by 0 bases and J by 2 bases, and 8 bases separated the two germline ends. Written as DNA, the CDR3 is TGTGCCACCAGCAGAGATACTAGTACCTACGAGCAGTACTTC. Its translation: CATSRDTSTYEQYF.

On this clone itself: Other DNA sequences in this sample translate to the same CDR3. CDR3 sequence reads: CASSSQINYGYTF. CDR3 DNA: TGTGCCAGCAGCTCGCAGATTAACTATGGCTACACCTTC. The rearrangement joins TRBV7-9 to TRBJ1-2, with no clear D. Germline CDR1 SEHNR, CDR2 FQNEAQ (reference sequence). The V end lost 4 bases, the J end lost 1 base, and 7 bases lay between the germline ends. CDR3 length: 13 amino acids. Using reference TRBV7-9 and TRBJ1-2 for the parts outside the CDR3, the full variable domain is DTGVSQNPRHKITKRGQNVTFRCDPISEHNRLYWYRQTLGQGPEFLTYFQNEAQLEKSRLLSDRFSAERPKGSFSTLEIQRTEQGDSAMYLCASSSQINYGYTFGSGTRLTVV.

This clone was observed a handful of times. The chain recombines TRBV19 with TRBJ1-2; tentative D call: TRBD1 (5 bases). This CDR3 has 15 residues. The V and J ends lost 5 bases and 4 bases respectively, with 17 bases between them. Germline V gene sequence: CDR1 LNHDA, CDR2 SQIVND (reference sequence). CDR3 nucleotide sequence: TGTGCCAGTAGTCCAAATGCGGGACCACCCTATGGCTACACCTTC. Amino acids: CASSPNAGPPYGYTF. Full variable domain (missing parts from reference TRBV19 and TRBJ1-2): DGGITQSPKYLFRKEGQNVTLSCEQNLNHDAMYWYRQDPGQGLRLIYYSQIVNDFQKGDIAEGYSVSREKKESFPLTVTSAQKNPTAFYLCASSPNAGPPYGYTFGSGTRLTVV.

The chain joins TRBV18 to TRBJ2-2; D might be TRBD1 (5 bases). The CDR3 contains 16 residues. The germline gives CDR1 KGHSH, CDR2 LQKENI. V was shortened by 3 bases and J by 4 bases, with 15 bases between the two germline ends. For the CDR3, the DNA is TGTGCCAGCTCACCTGGTCAGGGTAGTGGCACCGGGGAGCTGTTTTTT. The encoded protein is CASSPGQGSGTGELFF. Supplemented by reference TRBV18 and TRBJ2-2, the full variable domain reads NAGVMQNPRHLVRRRGQEARLRCSPMKGHSHVYWYRQLPEEGLKFMVYLQKENIIDESGMPKERFSAEFPKEGPSILRIQQVVRGDSAAYFCASSPGQGSGTGELFFGEGSRLTVL.

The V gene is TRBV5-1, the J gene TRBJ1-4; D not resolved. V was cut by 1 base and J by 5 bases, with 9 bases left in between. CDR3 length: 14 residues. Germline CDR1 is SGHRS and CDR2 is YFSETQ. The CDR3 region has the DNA TGCGCCAGCAGCTTGATGTCAGTAAATGAAAAACTGTTTTTT. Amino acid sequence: CASSLMSVNEKLFF. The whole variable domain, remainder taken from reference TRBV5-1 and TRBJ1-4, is KAGVTQTPRYLIKTRGQQVTLSCSPISGHRSVSWYQQTPGQGLQFLFEYFSETQRNKGNFPGRFSGRQFSNSRSEMNVSTLELGDSALYLCASSLMSVNEKLFFGSGTQLSVL.

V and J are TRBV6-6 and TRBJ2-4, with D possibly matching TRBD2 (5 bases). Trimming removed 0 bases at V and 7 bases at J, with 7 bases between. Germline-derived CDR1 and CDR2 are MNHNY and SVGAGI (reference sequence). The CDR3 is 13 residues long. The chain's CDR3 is CASSYSPGNIQYF. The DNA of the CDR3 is TGTGCCAGCAGTTACTCTCCGGGGAACATTCAGTACTTC.

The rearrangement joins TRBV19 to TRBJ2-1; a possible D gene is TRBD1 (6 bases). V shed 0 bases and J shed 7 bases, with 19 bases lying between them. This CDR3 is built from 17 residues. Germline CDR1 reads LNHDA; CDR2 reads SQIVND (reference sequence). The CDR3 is CASSIDPRGRGRNEQFF. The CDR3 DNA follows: TGTGCCAGTAGTATAGACCCTAGAGGCAGGGGTCGGAATGAGCAGTTCTTC.

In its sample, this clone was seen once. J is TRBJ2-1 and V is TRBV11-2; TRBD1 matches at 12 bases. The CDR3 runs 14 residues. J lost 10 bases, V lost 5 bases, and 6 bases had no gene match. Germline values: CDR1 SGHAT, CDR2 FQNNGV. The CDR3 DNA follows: TGTGCCAGCAGCCACGGGACAGGGGGCAAGGAGCAGTTCTTC. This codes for CASSHGTGGKEQFF.

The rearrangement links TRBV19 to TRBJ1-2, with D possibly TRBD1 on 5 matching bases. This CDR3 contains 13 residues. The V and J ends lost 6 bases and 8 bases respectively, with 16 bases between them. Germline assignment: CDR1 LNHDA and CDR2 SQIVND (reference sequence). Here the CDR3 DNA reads TGTGCCAGTAGCACTAGCGGAGGGGAAGGCTACACCTTC. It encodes CASSTSGGEGYTF.

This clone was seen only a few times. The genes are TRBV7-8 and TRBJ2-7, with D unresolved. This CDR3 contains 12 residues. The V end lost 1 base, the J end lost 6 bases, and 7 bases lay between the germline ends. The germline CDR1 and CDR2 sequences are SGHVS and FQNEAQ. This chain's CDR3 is CASSLVEFEQYF. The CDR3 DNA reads TGTGCCAGCAGCTTAGTGGAGTTCGAGCAGTACTTC.

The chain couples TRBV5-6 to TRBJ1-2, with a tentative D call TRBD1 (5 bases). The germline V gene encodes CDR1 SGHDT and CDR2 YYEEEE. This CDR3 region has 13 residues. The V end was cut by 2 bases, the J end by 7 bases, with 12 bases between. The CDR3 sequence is CASSLAGLGGYTF. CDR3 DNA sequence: TGTGCCAGCAGCTTAGCAGGGCTGGGTGGCTACACCTTC.

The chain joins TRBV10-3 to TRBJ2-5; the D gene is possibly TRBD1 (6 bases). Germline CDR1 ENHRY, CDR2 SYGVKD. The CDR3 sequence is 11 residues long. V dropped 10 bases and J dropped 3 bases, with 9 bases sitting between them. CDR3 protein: CATRQEETQYF. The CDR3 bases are TGTGCCACTCGACAGGAAGAGACCCAGTACTTC.

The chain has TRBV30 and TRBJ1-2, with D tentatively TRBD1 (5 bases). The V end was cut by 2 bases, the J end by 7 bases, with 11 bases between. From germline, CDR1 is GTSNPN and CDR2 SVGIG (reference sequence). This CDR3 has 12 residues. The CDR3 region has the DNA TGTGCCTGGAGTCGAGGGACTCCTGGCTACACCTTC. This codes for CAWSRGTPGYTF.

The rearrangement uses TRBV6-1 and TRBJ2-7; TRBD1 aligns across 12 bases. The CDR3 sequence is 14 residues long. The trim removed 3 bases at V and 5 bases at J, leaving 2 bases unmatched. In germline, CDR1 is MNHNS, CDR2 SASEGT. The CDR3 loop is CASSEGQGAHEQYF. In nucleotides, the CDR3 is TGTGCCAGCAGTGAGGGACAGGGGGCACACGAGCAGTACTTC.

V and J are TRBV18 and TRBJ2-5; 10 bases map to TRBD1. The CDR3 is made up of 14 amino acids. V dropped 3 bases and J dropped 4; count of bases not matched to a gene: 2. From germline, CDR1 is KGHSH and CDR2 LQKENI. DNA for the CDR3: TGTGCCAGCTCACCTCGGACAGGGGGAGAGACCCAGTACTTC. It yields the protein CASSPRTGGETQYF.

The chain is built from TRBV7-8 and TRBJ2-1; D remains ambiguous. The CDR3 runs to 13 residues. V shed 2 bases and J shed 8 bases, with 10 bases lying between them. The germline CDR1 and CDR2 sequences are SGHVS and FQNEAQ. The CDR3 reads CASSLTPYDEQFF. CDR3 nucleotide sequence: TGTGCCAGCAGCTTAACACCATACGATGAGCAGTTCTTC.

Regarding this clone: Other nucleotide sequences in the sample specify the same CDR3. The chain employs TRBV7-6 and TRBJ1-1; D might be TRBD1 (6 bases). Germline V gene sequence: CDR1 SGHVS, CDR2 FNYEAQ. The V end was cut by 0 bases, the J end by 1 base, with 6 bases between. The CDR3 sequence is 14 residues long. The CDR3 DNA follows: TGTGCCAGCAGCTTAGCACAGGGGAACACTGAAGCTTTCTTT. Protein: CASSLAQGNTEAFF.

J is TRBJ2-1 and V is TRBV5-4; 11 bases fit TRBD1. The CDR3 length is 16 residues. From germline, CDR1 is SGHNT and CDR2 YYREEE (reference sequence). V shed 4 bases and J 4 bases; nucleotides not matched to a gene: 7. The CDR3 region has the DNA TGTGCCAGCAGCCCAGGACAGGGGGCGGGTTACAATGAGCAGTTCTTC. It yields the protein CASSPGQGAGYNEQFF.

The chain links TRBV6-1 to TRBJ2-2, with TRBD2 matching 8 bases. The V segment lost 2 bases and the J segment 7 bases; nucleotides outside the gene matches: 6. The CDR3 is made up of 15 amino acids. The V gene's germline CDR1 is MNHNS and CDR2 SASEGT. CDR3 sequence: CASSELAGRIGELFF. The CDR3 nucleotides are TGTGCCAGCAGTGAATTAGCGGGGAGGATCGGGGAGCTGTTTTTT.

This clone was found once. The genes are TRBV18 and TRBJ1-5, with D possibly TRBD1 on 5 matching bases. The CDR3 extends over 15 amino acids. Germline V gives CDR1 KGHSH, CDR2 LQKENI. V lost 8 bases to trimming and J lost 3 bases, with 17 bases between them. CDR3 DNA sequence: TGTGCCAGCCCTTGCAACGACAGTCTCAATCAGCCCCAGCATTTT. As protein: CASPCNDSLNQPQHF.

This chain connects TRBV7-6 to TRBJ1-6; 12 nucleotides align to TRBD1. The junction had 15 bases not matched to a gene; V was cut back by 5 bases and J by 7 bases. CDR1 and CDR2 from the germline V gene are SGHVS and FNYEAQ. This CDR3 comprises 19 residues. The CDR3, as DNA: TGTGCCAGCAGCCTCCGGGACAGGGGGCGAAGGGTCCTGAATTCACCCCTCCACTTT. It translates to CASSLRDRGRRVLNSPLHF.

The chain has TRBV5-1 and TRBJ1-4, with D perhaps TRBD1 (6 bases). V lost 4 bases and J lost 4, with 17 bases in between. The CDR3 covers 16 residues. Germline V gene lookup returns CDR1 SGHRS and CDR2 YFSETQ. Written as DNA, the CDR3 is TGCGCCAGCAGCCCCTCCGGCACAGGGATTAATGAAAAACTGTTTTTT. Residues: CASSPSGTGINEKLFF.